These 30 T cell receptor beta chains originate from one sample sequenced in a study of Ad26.COV2.S vaccination and SARS-CoV-2 variants. TCRdb's table, derived via immunoSEQ multiplex PCR, lists solely in-frame clones and lacks some. The sample has about 400,000 clones; 89% are singletons. Noted treatment: around 19 received Ad26.COV2.S at low or high dose, single or two shots; 5 received placebo; per-sample allocation not given. Each sample was drawn 63 days after the first injection (of vaccine or placebo). Sequencing used peripheral blood, obtained in a trial of Ad26.COV2.S vaccine versus placebo. The source of these receptors is a person aged 18-60 years who received the Ad26.COV2.S COVID-19 vaccine or a placebo.

The chain recombines TRBV19 with TRBJ1-5; D gene unclear. Trimming left V 2 bases short and J 6 bases short, with 14 bases between. CDR1 is LNHDA, CDR2 SQIVND, per germline (reference sequence). The length of the CDR3 is 15 residues. The DNA of the CDR3 is TGTGCCAGTAGTATAAACCAGGAGCGGACTCAGCCCCAGCATTTT. Its protein product is CASSINQERTQPQHF.

The chain is built from TRBV2 and TRBJ1-2, with D possibly being TRBD1 (5 bases). The germline gives CDR1 SNHLY, CDR2 FYNNEI. Trimming shortened V by 3 bases and J by 8 bases, and 13 bases separated the two germline ends. The CDR3 is made up of 13 amino acids. CDR3: CASSDKDTTGYTF. CDR3 bases: TGTGCCAGCAGTGATAAGGACACCACGGGCTACACCTTC.

The rearrangement links TRBV12-3 or TRBV12-4 to TRBJ2-7; TRBD2 might be the D (5 bases). V dropped 5 bases and J dropped 6 bases, with 5 bases sitting between them. CDR3 length: 10 residues. CDR3 bases: TGTGCCAGCAGTGGACTCGAGCAGTACTTC. It yields the protein CASSGLEQYF.

V and J are TRBV28 and TRBJ2-1, with 12 bases matching TRBD2. This CDR3 has 16 residues. Trimming at V came to 1 base and at J to 6 bases, leaving 4 bases not matched to a gene. CDR1 is MDHEN and CDR2 is SYDVKM in the germline V gene. The DNA of the CDR3 is TGTGCCAGCAGTTTATCCGGACTAGCGGGAACCAATGAGCAGTTCTTC. Protein sequence: CASSLSGLAGTNEQFF.

This chain connects TRBV18 to TRBJ1-5; D perhaps matches TRBD1 (5 bases). Germline V gene sequence: CDR1 KGHSH, CDR2 LQKENI. The CDR3 has 15 amino acids. Trimming left V 2 bases short and J 1 base short, with 9 bases between. The CDR3 sequence is CASSPNSGSNQPQHF. In DNA, the CDR3 is TGTGCCAGCTCACCAAATTCAGGGAGCAATCAGCCCCAGCATTTT.

This clone was observed a handful of times. The V call is TRBV5-1, the J call TRBJ2-5, with 7 bases aligning to TRBD1. Germline CDR1 is SGHRS and CDR2 is YFSETQ. V lost 4 bases, J lost 2 bases, and 5 bases stayed unmatched. This CDR3 has 14 amino acids. In DNA, the CDR3 is TGCGCCAGCAGCCCACAGGGGCGTCAAGAGACCCAGTACTTC. It specifies CASSPQGRQETQYF.

There are a few counts of this clone. The rearrangement joins TRBV4-1 to TRBJ2-7; D not certain. Germline V gives CDR1 MGHRA, CDR2 YSYEKL. The ends were cut back, 0 bases at V and 6 bases at J, with 6 bases in the middle. The length of the CDR3 is 12 residues. The CDR3 DNA reads as TGCGCCAGCAGCCAAGATTGGGGCGAGCAGTACTTC. Translation gives CASSQDWGEQYF.

The CDR3 protein is CASSQRLQETQYF. CDR3 bases: TGTGCCAGCAGCCAACGGCTCCAAGAGACCCAGTACTTC. This chain links TRBV14 with TRBJ2-5; D unclear. The V end lost 2 bases, the J end lost 1 base, and 5 bases lay between the germline ends. Germline values: CDR1 SGHDN, CDR2 FVKESK. CDR3 length: 13 residues.

The chain has TRBV5-1 and TRBJ2-1; no reliable D call. The V and J ends lost 4 bases and 1 base respectively, with 12 bases between them. CDR1 is SGHRS and CDR2 is YFSETQ in the germline V gene. This CDR3 contains 15 residues. CDR3 sequence: CASSPDGVSYNEQFF. CDR3 nucleotide sequence: TGCGCCAGCAGCCCCGACGGCGTTTCCTACAATGAGCAGTTCTTC.

This chain joins TRBV5-1 and TRBJ2-7; either TRBD1 or TRBD2 may fit D (5 bases each). Per the germline V gene, CDR1 is SGHRS and CDR2 is YFSETQ. Deletions cut 4 bases from V and 7 bases from J, with 18 bases between. This CDR3 comprises 14 residues. In DNA form, the CDR3 reads TGCGCCAGCAGCCCCCCAGTCGGGACCGGTGAGCAGTACTTC. The encoded protein is CASSPPVGTGEQYF.

The rearrangement links TRBV18 to TRBJ2-1; D perhaps matches TRBD2 (5 bases). Trimming cost V 3 bases and J 3 bases, with 12 bases left between them. The germline gives CDR1 KGHSH, CDR2 LQKENI. The CDR3 consists of 15 residues. In nucleotides, the CDR3 is TGTGCCAGCTCACCGCAGGAGGAGCTCTACAATGAGCAGTTCTTC. As protein: CASSPQEELYNEQFF.

This chain connects TRBV5-4 to TRBJ1-2; no firm D call. V gave up 4 bases and J gave up 8 bases, with 15 bases separating them. Germline V CDR1 and CDR2: SGHNT, YYREEE (reference sequence). CDR3 length: 13 residues. The CDR3 nucleotides are TGTGCCAGCAGCCCGGAAGGGCCTAAGGGCTACACCTTC. This translates into CASSPEGPKGYTF.

The chain employs TRBV28 and TRBJ1-4; unclear D gene. V gave up 4 bases and J gave up 0 bases, with 3 bases separating them. CDR1 is MDHEN and CDR2 is SYDVKM in the germline V gene. This CDR3 comprises 13 residues. The CDR3, as DNA: TGTGCCAGCAGTTCTGCAACTAATGAAAAACTGTTTTTT. This gives the protein CASSSATNEKLFF.

The CDR3: CASSLSISGSHNEQFF. CDR3 nucleotide sequence: TGTGCCAGCAGTTTATCGATTAGCGGGAGTCACAATGAGCAGTTCTTC. This rearrangement joins TRBV27 to TRBJ2-1, with 9 bases fitting TRBD2. Germline lookup yields CDR1 MNHEY and CDR2 SMNVEV (reference sequence). This CDR3 contains 16 residues. With V trimmed by 0 bases and J by 5 bases, 5 bases remained unmatched.

This chain links TRBV7-3 with TRBJ2-5, with 7 positions matching TRBD1. The CDR3 spans 13 residues. Per germline, CDR1 SGHTA and CDR2 FQGTGA. Trimming at V came to 5 bases and at J to 5 bases, leaving 5 bases not matched to a gene. The CDR3 loop is CASSRTGAETQYF. CDR3 in DNA: TGTGCCAGCAGCAGAACAGGGGCGGAGACCCAGTACTTC.

This chain links TRBV15 with TRBJ2-2; D not resolved. V lost 1 base, J lost 3 bases, and 12 bases lay in between. This CDR3 spans 16 amino acids. The germline gives CDR1 LNHNV, CDR2 YYDKDF (reference sequence). The CDR3 loop reads CATSRAWVGDTGELFF. CDR3 bases: TGTGCCACCAGCAGAGCGTGGGTGGGCGACACCGGGGAGCTGTTTTTT.

This clone was seen more than once but under ten times. The V gene is TRBV27, the J gene TRBJ2-1; 9 bases match TRBD1. The CDR3 has 15 residues. Germline V CDR1 and CDR2: MNHEY, SMNVEV (reference sequence). Germline trimming cut 6 bases from V and 6 bases from J; bases unmatched to any gene: 9. CDR3 amino acids: CASSQGQGVFNEQFF. CDR3 DNA sequence: TGTGCCAGCAGCCAGGGACAGGGAGTTTTCAATGAGCAGTTCTTC.

The chain has TRBV5-1 and TRBJ1-1, with 8 bases aligning to TRBD1. Losses at the gene ends were 4 bases for V and 0 bases for J; bases not matched to a gene: 5. Germline V gene lookup returns CDR1 SGHRS and CDR2 YFSETQ. This CDR3 region has 15 residues. The CDR3 region has the DNA TGCGCCAGCAGCGGGGGGACAGGTATGAACACTGAAGCTTTCTTT. Translated, it gives CASSGGTGMNTEAFF.

This chain joins TRBV28 and TRBJ2-7; D may be TRBD1 (6 bases). V dropped 5 bases and J dropped 3 bases, with 20 bases sitting between them. The germline V gene encodes CDR1 MDHEN and CDR2 SYDVKM. CDR3 length: 16 amino acids. The CDR3 DNA reads as TGTGCCAGCAGTGTCACAGGGCAGGGTGGAAACTACGAGCAGTACTTC. Its translation: CASSVTGQGGNYEQYF.

The V call is TRBV19, the J call TRBJ2-7, with D perhaps matching TRBD1 or TRBD2 (5 bases each). V shed 3 bases and J shed 4 bases, with 25 bases lying between them. From germline, CDR1 is LNHDA and CDR2 SQIVND (reference sequence). The CDR3 loop spans 18 amino acids. In DNA, the CDR3 is TGTGCCAGTAGTATGTCCGGGATCCAGGGATGGGTTGATTACGAGCAGTACTTC. Translation gives CASSMSGIQGWVDYEQYF.

This clone is a singleton in its sample. V and J are TRBV4-2 and TRBJ2-5; 10 nucleotides line up with TRBD2. From germline, CDR1 is LGHNA and CDR2 YNFKEQ. Unmatched junction bases numbered 10, after V lost 4 bases and J lost 5 bases. The CDR3 extends over 16 amino acids. The chain's CDR3 is CASSPRASGSVETQYF. The CDR3 coding sequence is TGTGCCAGCAGCCCCCGAGCTAGCGGGAGTGTTGAGACCCAGTACTTC.

This clone was seen only a few times. J is TRBJ1-1 and V is TRBV2; 9 positions match TRBD1. The CDR3 extends over 15 amino acids. The germline gives CDR1 SNHLY, CDR2 FYNNEI. The V segment lost 4 bases and the J segment 1 base; nucleotides outside the gene matches: 4. CDR3 region: CASSAMGQGNTEAFF. The CDR3 DNA is TGTGCCAGCAGTGCGATGGGACAGGGGAACACTGAAGCTTTCTTT.

A single count supports this clone. V gene TRBV19 combines with J gene TRBJ1-1; 9 positions match TRBD1. The CDR3 sequence is 15 residues long. V lost 3 bases to trimming and J lost 2 bases; unmatched junction nucleotides: 4. CDR1 and CDR2 from the germline V gene are LNHDA and SQIVND (reference sequence). CDR3 sequence (DNA): TGTGCCAGTAGTATGCAGGACAGGGGAAACACTGAAGCTTTCTTT. As protein: CASSMQDRGNTEAFF. The whole variable domain, filled in from reference TRBV19 and TRBJ1-1, reads DGGITQSPKYLFRKEGQNVTLSCEQNLNHDAMYWYRQDPGQGLRLIYYSQIVNDFQKGDIAEGYSVSREKKESFPLTVTSAQKNPTAFYLCASSMQDRGNTEAFFGQGTRLTVV.

The chain links TRBV28 to TRBJ1-1, with D uncertain. Trimming removed 6 bases from V and 4 bases from J, with 12 bases in between. CDR1 is MDHEN and CDR2 is SYDVKM in the germline V gene. The CDR3 runs 13 residues. CDR3 DNA: TGTGCCAGCAGGGCCGTTTGGAGCACTGAAGCTTTCTTT. Its translation is CASRAVWSTEAFF.

This clone was seen only once. This sequence joins TRBV5-1 and TRBJ2-5; the D is unclear. Germline values: CDR1 SGHRS, CDR2 YFSETQ. The CDR3 has 14 amino acids. The ends were cut back, 0 bases at V and 3 bases at J, with 9 bases in the middle. CDR3 loop: CASSLVTTKETQYF. CDR3 DNA: TGCGCCAGCAGCTTGGTCACGACGAAAGAGACCCAGTACTTC.

The chain joins TRBV7-2 to TRBJ1-3, with 11 bases identical to TRBD1. The V gene end was trimmed by 6 bases and the J gene end by 2 bases; junction bases not matched to a gene: 3. The CDR3 sequence is 15 residues long. Germline CDR1 is SGHTA and CDR2 is FQGNSA. CDR3 in amino acids: CASSRDRGAGNTIYF. The CDR3 DNA reads as TGTGCCAGCAGTCGGGACAGGGGGGCTGGAAACACCATATATTTT.

The J gene is TRBJ2-7, the V gene TRBV11-3; 7 bases are a match to TRBD1. Germline V gene sequence: CDR1 SGHNT, CDR2 YENEEA. With V trimmed by 1 base and J by 7 bases, 7 bases remained unmatched. The CDR3 runs to 14 residues. As DNA, the CDR3 is TGTGCCAGCAGCTTAGGGGACAGAGCAGAGGAGCAGTACTTC. Protein: CASSLGDRAEEQYF.

This clone was observed a single time. The V and J genes are TRBV7-9 and TRBJ2-3, with 10 bases fitting TRBD2. This CDR3 contains 16 residues. Looked up from germline, CDR1 is SEHNR and CDR2 is FQNEAQ (reference sequence). Trimming cost V 1 base and J 4 bases; bases outside gene matches: 5. The CDR3 loop is CASSLGLAGVSDTQYF. The CDR3 DNA reads as TGTGCCAGCAGCTTAGGGCTAGCGGGAGTATCAGATACGCAGTATTTT.

V is TRBV19 and J is TRBJ2-5; D perhaps matches TRBD2 (5 bases). Per germline, CDR1 LNHDA and CDR2 SQIVND (reference sequence). V lost 5 bases to trimming and J lost 0 bases, with 19 bases between them. The CDR3 length is 17 residues. The CDR3: CASSSYRGKTYQETQYF. CDR3 sequence (DNA): TGTGCCAGTAGTTCATATCGGGGAAAAACGTACCAAGAGACCCAGTACTTC.

This clone has just one count. The chain is built from TRBV9 and TRBJ2-5; the match to TRBD2 covers 9 bases. The CDR3 spans 16 residues. V lost 0 bases, J lost 4 bases, and 7 bases stayed unmatched. Germline CDR1 is SGDLS and CDR2 is YYNGEE. The CDR3 protein is CASSVGVAGARETQYF. In DNA form, the CDR3 reads TGTGCCAGCAGCGTAGGAGTAGCGGGAGCTCGAGAGACCCAGTACTTC.